This entry lists 7 T cell receptor beta chains sequenced from one sample in a study of circulating and synovial CD4+ cells in juvenile arthritis. TCRdb's table, derived via immunoSEQ multiplex PCR, lists solely in-frame clones and lacks some. This repertoire shows 32,000 or so clones, roughly 95% found once; its top ten account for roughly 0.16%. Sequencing used CD4+ T cells from blood. The receptors were gathered from a human donor with juvenile idiopathic arthritis.

The chain links TRBV7-2 to TRBJ2-5, with 8 bases lining up with TRBD1. Looked up from germline, CDR1 is SGHTA and CDR2 is FQGNSA. The CDR3 has 14 amino acids. Trimming cost V 5 bases and J 2 bases; bases outside gene matches: 4. For the CDR3, the DNA is TGTGCCAGCAGCACTTGGACAGGGCAAGAGACCCAGTACTTC. Translating it yields CASSTWTGQETQYF.

This sequence joins TRBV6-1 and TRBJ1-5; D is unresolved. The CDR3 runs to 13 residues. The V and J ends lost 3 bases and 0 bases respectively, with 3 bases between them. Looked up from germline, CDR1 is MNHNS and CDR2 is SASEGT. The CDR3 protein is CASSDSSNQPQHF. CDR3 nucleotide sequence: TGTGCCAGCAGTGACAGTAGCAATCAGCCCCAGCATTTT.

CDR3 bases: TGTGCCAGTAGTATTGGGGCCCAAGGCACAGATACGCAGTATTTT. As protein: CASSIGAQGTDTQYF. J is TRBJ2-3 and V is TRBV19; D is perhaps TRBD1 (5 bases). From germline, CDR1 is LNHDA and CDR2 SQIVND (reference sequence). The CDR3 totals 15 residues. Trimming left V 3 bases short and J 1 base short, with 11 bases between.

The table lists this clone with a count of one. The genes are TRBV20-1 and TRBJ2-5; tentatively, D is TRBD1 (5 bases). The CDR3 sequence is 11 residues long. Between the trimmed V and J ends, which lost 5 bases and 5 bases, there was a span of 9 bases. The V gene's germline CDR1 is DFQATT and CDR2 SNEGSKA (reference sequence). CDR3 sequence reads: CSASGWETQYF. The CDR3 DNA reads TGCAGTGCTTCAGGGTGGGAGACCCAGTACTTC.

This rearrangement joins TRBV6-1 to TRBJ1-2; TRBD1 aligns across 7 bases. Germline loops: CDR1 MNHNS, CDR2 SASEGT. This CDR3 comprises 15 residues. J gave up 2 bases and V 6 bases, and 9 bases lay outside the gene matches. The CDR3 DNA follows: TGTGCCAGCAGCAAACAAACAGGGGCCAACTATGGCTACACCTTC. Translating gives CASSKQTGANYGYTF.

This chain links TRBV2 with TRBJ2-1; 9 bases fit TRBD2. J was trimmed by 2 bases and V by 5 bases; bases with no gene match: 7. Germline CDR1 reads SNHLY; CDR2 reads FYNNEI. The CDR3 runs to 16 residues. DNA for the CDR3: TGTGCCAGCAGTTACCTTAGACTAGCGGCCTACAATGAGCAGTTCTTC. Translation gives CASSYLRLAAYNEQFF. Full variable domain (missing parts from reference TRBV2 and TRBJ2-1): EPEVTQTPSHQVTQMGQEVILRCVPISNHLYFYWYRQILGQKVEFLVSFYNNEISEKSEIFDDQFSVERPDGSNFTLKIRSTKLEDSAMYFCASSYLRLAAYNEQFFGPGTRLTVL.

This chain joins TRBV11-2 and TRBJ2-7; TRBD2 agrees at 9 bases. The V and J ends lost 0 bases and 4 bases, in that order; junction bases with no gene match: 13. This CDR3 has 18 amino acids. Germline V gene lookup returns CDR1 SGHAT and CDR2 FQNNGV. CDR3 region: CASSLDLSAGLAWYEQYF. For the CDR3, the DNA is TGTGCCAGCAGCTTAGATCTAAGTGCGGGACTAGCTTGGTACGAGCAGTACTTC. The whole variable domain, remainder taken from reference TRBV11-2 and TRBJ2-7, is EAGVAQSPRYKIIEKRQSVAFWCNPISGHATLYWYQQILGQGPKLLIQFQNNGVVDDSQLPKDRFSAERLKGVDSTLKIQPAKLEDSAVYLCASSLDLSAGLAWYEQYFGPGTRLTVT.